The 21 T cell receptor beta chains given below trace back to one sample, sequenced in a study of cytomegalovirus exposure and HLA in healthy donors. Both 60 Vbeta primers and 13 Jbeta primers went into the PCR. Generated by immunoSEQ multiplex PCR, the TCRdb table keeps only in-frame clones and is missing some. Of about 90,000 clones in the sample, approximately 71% are singletons; the top ten hold approximately 15%. The sequencing sample was made of PBMCs. These receptors were taken from a woman between 18 and 29 years old in good health and CMV-seropositive.

In regard to this clone: The junction does not match germline at one end; this may be a read error. The chain has TRBV7-9 and TRBJ1-2, with D hard to call. This CDR3 is 15 amino acids long. Per germline, CDR1 SEHNR and CDR2 FQNEAQ (reference sequence). The CDR3 sequence is CSSSSDSYPNYGYTF. The DNA for the CDR3 is TGTTCCAGCAGCTCAGACTCCTACCCTAACTATGGCTACACCTTC.

The chain links TRBV27 to TRBJ2-3; possible D gene TRBD2, 6 bases. There are 16 residues in the CDR3. Trimming cost V 6 bases and J 0 bases, with 16 bases left between them. CDR1 is MNHEY, CDR2 SMNVEV, per germline (reference sequence). CDR3 in amino acids: CASSPGGSPSTDTQYF. The CDR3 coding sequence is TGTGCCAGCAGCCCCGGGGGAAGCCCTAGCACAGATACGCAGTATTTT.

J is TRBJ2-7 and V is TRBV6-5; 7 bases line up with TRBD2. Losses at the gene ends were 5 bases for V and 6 bases for J; bases not matched to a gene: 7. CDR1 is MNHEY and CDR2 is SVGAGI in the germline V gene. CDR3 length: 13 amino acids. The CDR3 region has the DNA TGTGCCAGCAGTCGTGGACCGGGGGGCGAGCAGTACTTC. Protein: CASSRGPGGEQYF.

The chain employs TRBV28 and TRBJ2-7, with 9 nucleotides matching TRBD1. The CDR3 totals 15 residues. The trim removed 6 bases at V and 6 bases at J, leaving 12 bases unmatched. CDR1 is MDHEN and CDR2 is SYDVKM in the germline V gene. The CDR3 DNA sequence: TGTGCCAGCAGCCCTACAGGGGGCCCCGTGAGCGAGCAGTACTTC. As protein: CASSPTGGPVSEQYF.

The chain carries TRBV5-5 and TRBJ1-2; 7 nucleotides align to TRBD1. J gave up 6 bases and V 3 bases, and 5 bases lay outside the gene matches. The CDR3 runs 13 residues. CDR1 is SGHKS, CDR2 YYEKEE, per germline (reference sequence). The CDR3 loop is CASSSGTVNGYTF. The CDR3 DNA reads TGTGCCAGCAGCTCCGGGACAGTAAATGGCTACACCTTC.

The chain has TRBV6-5 and TRBJ2-2; D perhaps matches TRBD2 (6 bases). V gave up 6 bases and J gave up 5 bases, with 13 bases separating them. This CDR3 has 14 residues. From germline, CDR1 is MNHEY and CDR2 SVGAGI. In DNA form, the CDR3 reads TGTGCCAGCAGCCCCGTGGAGGGTACCGGGGAGCTGTTTTTT. Its protein product is CASSPVEGTGELFF.

The sample holds one count of this clone. The J gene is TRBJ2-2, the V gene TRBV5-8, with 7 bases that match TRBD1. Germline V gene lookup returns CDR1 SGHTS and CDR2 YDEGEE. The CDR3 is made up of 14 amino acids. V lost 2 bases to trimming and J lost 7 bases; unmatched junction nucleotides: 5. The CDR3 protein is CASSLEQGSGELFF. CDR3 bases: TGTGCCAGCAGCTTAGAACAGGGGAGCGGGGAGCTGTTTTTT.

J is TRBJ1-1 and V is TRBV27, with TRBD1 identical over 9 bases. Germline values: CDR1 MNHEY, CDR2 SMNVEV (reference sequence). The CDR3 spans 14 residues. V trimming: 4 bases; J trimming: 4 bases; junction bases outside the gene matches: 4. The CDR3 sequence: CASSYTGGITEAFF. As DNA, the CDR3 is TGTGCCAGCAGTTATACAGGGGGCATCACTGAAGCTTTCTTT.

This chain links TRBV4-3 with TRBJ2-7; 14 positions agree with TRBD2. J was trimmed by 5 bases and V by 5 bases; bases with no gene match: 5. Germline V CDR1 and CDR2: LGHNA, YSLEER. This CDR3 spans 15 amino acids. The DNA for the CDR3 is TGCGCCAGCAGCAGACTAGCGGGGGGGGAGGACGAGCAGTACTTC. Amino acids: CASSRLAGGEDEQYF.

This clone has just a few counts. V is TRBV5-1 and J is TRBJ2-1; perhaps TRBD1 as D (5 bases). The CDR3 extends over 14 amino acids. Trimming removed 1 base from V and 5 bases from J, with 10 bases in between. Germline lookup yields CDR1 SGHRS and CDR2 YFSETQ. CDR3 loop: CASSLPRADNEQFF. CDR3 nucleotides: TGCGCCAGCAGCTTGCCCAGGGCCGACAATGAGCAGTTCTTC.

V usage is TRBV7-2 and J usage is TRBJ2-2; D is ambiguous. Germline V CDR1 and CDR2: SGHTA, FQGNSA. The germline V and J ends were trimmed by 2 bases and 0 bases, with 10 bases remaining between them. This CDR3 contains 16 residues. CDR3 nucleotides: TGTGCCAGCAGCTTATTAAAGAGCCCGAACACCGGGGAGCTGTTTTTT. Translated: CASSLLKSPNTGELFF.

V usage is TRBV19 and J usage is TRBJ1-2, with 7 nucleotides matching TRBD1. The CDR3 has 17 residues. Germline V gene sequence: CDR1 LNHDA, CDR2 SQIVND (reference sequence). V was pared by 3 bases and J by 0 bases, with 10 bases of the junction left unmatched. CDR3 amino acids: CASSMWDSPLANYGYTF. The CDR3 coding sequence is TGTGCCAGTAGTATGTGGGACAGCCCGTTAGCTAACTATGGCTACACCTTC.

The J gene is TRBJ2-5, the V gene TRBV2; 9 nucleotides align to TRBD2. CDR1 and CDR2 from the germline V gene are SNHLY and FYNNEI. The length of the CDR3 is 15 residues. V lost 1 base to trimming and J lost 4 bases; unmatched junction nucleotides: 4. The CDR3 here is CASSEGASGVETQYF. CDR3 bases: TGTGCCAGCAGTGAAGGCGCTAGCGGGGTAGAGACCCAGTACTTC.

This clone was seen more than once but under ten times. The chain is built from TRBV4-3 and TRBJ2-5, with D perhaps TRBD2 (6 bases). The V gene's germline CDR1 is LGHNA and CDR2 YSLEER. The CDR3 is 13 residues long. The germline V and J ends were trimmed by 1 base and 9 bases, with 12 bases remaining between them. The CDR3 here is CASSQADGGAQYF. The CDR3 region has the DNA TGCGCCAGCAGCCAAGCCGACGGAGGGGCCCAGTACTTC.

The chain uses TRBV9 and TRBJ1-1, with 8 bases identical to TRBD1. Trimming took 3 bases from V and 7 from J; bases not matched to a gene: 2. Germline V gene data show CDR1 as SGDLS and CDR2 as YYNGEE. The CDR3 is 12 residues long. The CDR3 reads CASSEDRGEAFF. CDR3 DNA sequence: TGTGCCAGCAGCGAAGACAGGGGTGAAGCTTTCTTT.

The rearrangement uses TRBV23-1 and TRBJ1-1; TRBD1 aligns across 8 bases. TRBV23-1 is filed as an ORF, its function uncertain. Trimming took 4 bases from V and 3 from J; bases not matched to a gene: 16. The CDR3 is made up of 18 amino acids. This CDR3 reads CASSPGGGGGQGDTEAFF. DNA for the CDR3: TGCGCCAGCAGTCCTGGTGGGGGTGGCGGACAGGGTGACACTGAAGCTTTCTTT.

V is TRBV19 and J is TRBJ2-5; possible D gene TRBD2, 5 bases. The assigned J gene may be wrong: the sequence end matches TRBJ2-7 better. Germline CDR1 is LNHDA and CDR2 is SQIVND (reference sequence). This CDR3 has 13 residues. In DNA form, the CDR3 reads TGTGCCAGTAGTACGGGGTCGGGGTACGAGCAGTACTTC. It codes for CASSTGSGYEQYF.

The chain has TRBV7-6 and TRBJ2-3, with TRBD2 matching 9 bases. The ends lost 1 base at V and 4 bases at J; junction bases unmatched: 0. This CDR3 comprises 14 residues. CDR1 is SGHVS, CDR2 FNYEAQ, per germline. DNA for the CDR3: TGTGCCAGCAGCTTAGTAGCGGGGGCAGATACGCAGTATTTT. Its translation is CASSLVAGADTQYF. Full variable domain (remainder filled in from reference TRBV7-6 and TRBJ2-3): GAGVSQSPRYKVTKRGQDVALRCDPISGHVSLYWYRQALGQGPEFLTYFNYEAQQDKSGLPNDRFSAERPEGSISTLTIQRTEQRDSAMYRCASSLVAGADTQYFGPGTRLTVL.

The chain employs TRBV19 and TRBJ1-4; the D gene is possibly TRBD1 (5 bases). Germline V lookup: CDR1 LNHDA, CDR2 SQIVND (reference sequence). Trimming pared 3 bases from V and 10 bases from J, leaving 12 bases between. CDR3 size: 13 residues. The CDR3 sequence is CASSIRQTSKLFF. The CDR3 DNA follows: TGTGCCAGTAGTATCCGACAGACGTCAAAACTGTTTTTT. The complete variable domain, with remaining parts taken from reference TRBV19 and TRBJ1-4, reads DGGITQSPKYLFRKEGQNVTLSCEQNLNHDAMYWYRQDPGQGLRLIYYSQIVNDFQKGDIAEGYSVSREKKESFPLTVTSAQKNPTAFYLCASSIRQTSKLFFGSGTQLSVL.

The chain is built from TRBV7-9 and TRBJ1-2; 7 bases agree with TRBD1. V shed 6 bases, J shed 5 bases, and the junction held 9 bases outside the gene matches. The CDR3 totals 14 residues. Germline CDR1 is SEHNR and CDR2 is FQNEAQ (reference sequence). CDR3 region: CASRRLTGEYGYTF. The CDR3 bases are TGTGCCAGCAGGCGCTTAACAGGGGAGTATGGCTACACCTTC. Drawing the rest from reference TRBV7-9 and TRBJ1-2, the complete variable domain is DTGVSQNPRHKITKRGQNVTFRCDPISEHNRLYWYRQTLGQGPEFLTYFQNEAQLEKSRLLSDRFSAERPKGSFSTLEIQRTEQGDSAMYLCASRRLTGEYGYTFGSGTRLTVV.

V gene TRBV5-1 combines with J gene TRBJ2-1; 10 nucleotides line up with TRBD2. V trimming: 3 bases; J trimming: 5 bases; junction bases outside the gene matches: 8. CDR1 and CDR2 from the germline V gene are SGHRS and YFSETQ. This CDR3 is built from 16 residues. In DNA form, the CDR3 reads TGCGCCAGCAGCTCCCGGACTAGCGGCCAAAACAATGAGCAGTTCTTC. It specifies CASSSRTSGQNNEQFF.